These 22 T cell receptor beta chains came from one sample sequenced in a study of cytomegalovirus exposure and HLA in healthy donors. 60 Vbeta and 13 Jbeta primers were used in PCR. The assay was immunoSEQ multiplex PCR, and TCRdb's table has in-frame clones only and misses some. The sample lists some 130,000 clones; less than 85% were seen once. The sequencing sample was made of PBMCs. These receptors were collected from a woman between 45 and 65 years old in good health and CMV-seropositive.

V usage is TRBV5-6 and J usage is TRBJ1-2; no clear D gene. The CDR3 runs to 11 residues. CDR1 SGHDT and CDR2 YYEEEE come from the germline V gene. The V gene lost 0 bases and the J gene lost 9 bases, with 6 bases spanning the gap. CDR3 amino acids: CASSLVRSYTF. The CDR3 DNA is TGTGCCAGCAGCTTGGTGAGGAGCTACACCTTC.

The chain carries TRBV4-3 and TRBJ2-1; 7 nucleotides align to TRBD1. V shed 4 bases, J shed 2 bases, and the junction held 14 bases outside the gene matches. The CDR3 extends over 18 amino acids. Germline V CDR1 and CDR2: LGHNA, YSLEER. The CDR3 reads CASSPGQVALKTYNEQFF. CDR3 nucleotide sequence: TGCGCCAGCAGCCCCGGACAGGTTGCTTTAAAGACCTACAATGAGCAGTTCTTC.

This clone appeared a single time. The chain is built from TRBV4-2 and TRBJ2-7; D ambiguous. The germline V gene encodes CDR1 LGHNA and CDR2 YNFKEQ. V lost 0 bases to trimming and J lost 4 bases, with 13 bases between them. This CDR3 has 15 amino acids. CDR3 in amino acids: CASSQDPAAQYEQYF. As DNA, the CDR3 is TGTGCCAGCAGCCAAGACCCCGCAGCGCAGTACGAGCAGTACTTC.

This clone was observed a handful of times. The V and J genes are TRBV7-8 and TRBJ2-1; D perhaps matches TRBD1 (5 bases). The CDR3 runs 12 residues. Germline-derived CDR1 and CDR2 are SGHVS and FQNEAQ. Trimming shortened V by 5 bases and J by 7 bases, and 9 bases separated the two germline ends. The DNA for the CDR3 is TGTGCCAGCAGCCCACCAGGGAATGAGCAGTTCTTC. This gives the protein CASSPPGNEQFF.

This clone was seen once. This chain uses TRBV6-6 with TRBJ2-7; the D is unclear. This CDR3 region has 15 residues. With 0 bases removed from V and 0 bases from J, the gap between germline ends came to 9 bases. Per the germline V gene, CDR1 is MNHNY and CDR2 is SVGAGI (reference sequence). CDR3 nucleotides: TGTGCCAGCAGTTACTCGCCTAGTAGCTCCTACGAGCAGTACTTC. Its protein product is CASSYSPSSSYEQYF.

The chain uses TRBV7-3 and TRBJ2-3, with 8 bases that match TRBD2. The V gene's germline CDR1 is SGHTA and CDR2 FQGTGA. This CDR3 is 15 amino acids long. The trim removed 6 bases at V and 6 bases at J, leaving 11 bases unmatched. CDR3 region: CASSRIGGASDTQYF. CDR3 DNA: TGTGCCAGCAGTCGAATCGGGGGGGCCTCGGATACGCAGTATTTT.

The gene calls are TRBV6-1 and TRBJ2-7, with 9 bases that match TRBD1. The CDR3 covers 16 residues. Losses at the gene ends were 3 bases for V and 1 base for J; bases not matched to a gene: 7. From germline, CDR1 is MNHNS and CDR2 SASEGT. CDR3 in DNA: TGTGCCAGCAGTGACCGCGGACAGGGGCGTTCCTACGAGCAGTACTTC. Translated, it gives CASSDRGQGRSYEQYF.

The chain uses TRBV7-2 and TRBJ1-2, with 9 bases identical to TRBD1. V trimming: 4 bases; J trimming: 8 bases; junction bases outside the gene matches: 14. This CDR3 has 16 amino acids. CDR1 SGHTA and CDR2 FQGNSA come from the germline V gene. The CDR3 DNA is TGTGCCAGCAGCTCGAGGGCGGGACAGGGCGGGGGGGGCTACACCTTC. Amino acid sequence: CASSSRAGQGGGGYTF.

This chain links TRBV30 with TRBJ2-2; no definite D call. The V and J ends lost 0 bases and 0 bases respectively, with 5 bases between them. The CDR3 sequence is 14 residues long. Germline lookup yields CDR1 GTSNPN and CDR2 SVGIG (reference sequence). The CDR3 coding sequence is TGTGCCTGGAGTGTTGGGCCGAACACCGGGGAGCTGTTTTTT. As protein: CAWSVGPNTGELFF.

The chain combines TRBV30 with TRBJ2-2; D unclear. This CDR3 spans 15 amino acids. Trimming took off 0 bases at V and 8 bases at J, with 16 bases between the two ends. Germline-derived CDR1 and CDR2 are GTSNPN and SVGIG (reference sequence). The CDR3 region is CAWSVPPSIEGELFF. DNA for the CDR3: TGTGCCTGGAGTGTCCCACCCTCTATAGAGGGGGAGCTGTTTTTT.

This chain links TRBV4-2 with TRBJ1-1; TRBD1 aligns across 9 bases. V lost 1 base to trimming and J lost 3 bases; unmatched junction nucleotides: 6. CDR1 and CDR2 (germline): LGHNA, YNFKEQ. CDR3 length: 16 residues. CDR3 in DNA: TGTGCCAGCAGCCAAGTGGGGGACAGGGTGGACACTGAAGCTTTCTTT. This sequence encodes CASSQVGDRVDTEAFF.

The chain employs TRBV4-1 and TRBJ2-3, with D possibly being TRBD2 (6 bases). The CDR3 contains 16 residues. V gave up 0 bases and J gave up 6 bases, with 16 bases separating them. CDR1 MGHRA and CDR2 YSYEKL come from the germline V gene. CDR3 region: CASSQDRSWGLDTQYF. The CDR3 DNA is TGCGCCAGCAGCCAAGATCGGAGCTGGGGACTCGATACGCAGTATTTT.

The CDR3 sequence: CASSENQETQYF. The CDR3 DNA sequence: TGTGCCAGCAGTGAGAACCAAGAGACCCAGTACTTC. The rearrangement links TRBV27 to TRBJ2-5; D gene unclear. V lost 5 bases, J lost 0 bases, and 4 bases lay in between. The length of the CDR3 is 12 residues. CDR1 is MNHEY, CDR2 SMNVEV, per germline (reference sequence).

As DNA, the CDR3 is TGTGCCAGTAACCAGGGGGCAGGTCAGCCCCAGCATTTT. Protein: CASNQGAGQPQHF. The chain recombines TRBV19 with TRBJ1-5, with 8 bases matching TRBD1. J lost 6 bases, V lost 7 bases, and 5 bases had no gene match. Germline lookup yields CDR1 LNHDA and CDR2 SQIVND (reference sequence). This CDR3 comprises 13 residues.

CDR3 amino acids: CASSTKRGPITDTQYF. In DNA, the CDR3 is TGTGCCAGCAGTACCAAGCGGGGGCCCATCACAGATACGCAGTATTTT. The rearrangement joins TRBV9 to TRBJ2-3; TRBD2 agrees at 8 bases. The CDR3 length is 16 residues. In germline, CDR1 is SGDLS, CDR2 YYNGEE. After removal of 5 bases from V and 2 bases from J, the junction contained 10 bases not matched to a gene.

The V and J genes are TRBV6-1 and TRBJ1-1, with a weak D call TRBD1 (5 bases). Deletions cut 7 bases from V and 5 bases from J, with 14 bases between. The CDR3 length is 13 residues. Per germline, CDR1 MNHNS and CDR2 SASEGT. The CDR3 spells CASNPTGETEAFF. CDR3 DNA sequence: TGTGCCAGCAACCCTACGGGGGAAACTGAAGCTTTCTTT.

The chain has TRBV7-9 and TRBJ2-2; 7 nucleotides align to TRBD1. This CDR3 is built from 14 residues. Looked up from germline, CDR1 is SEHNR and CDR2 is FQNEAQ (reference sequence). Unmatched junction bases numbered 4, after V lost 3 bases and J lost 6 bases. The CDR3 region has the DNA TGTGCCAGCAGCTTTACAGGGGTTGCCGGGGAGCTGTTTTTT. This encodes CASSFTGVAGELFF.

The CDR3 loop is CAWRRVPSSYNSPLHF. The DNA of the CDR3 is TGTGCCTGGAGGCGGGTTCCGAGCTCCTATAATTCACCCCTCCACTTT. This sequence joins TRBV30 and TRBJ1-6, with no clear D. This CDR3 has 16 amino acids. Looked up from germline, CDR1 is GTSNPN and CDR2 is SVGIG (reference sequence). The V end was cut by 3 bases, the J end by 0 bases, with 12 bases between.

The chain is built from TRBV7-2 and TRBJ1-5; TRBD1 matches 10 bases. Per the germline V gene, CDR1 is SGHTA and CDR2 is FQGNSA. The CDR3 loop spans 15 amino acids. The V segment lost 3 bases and the J segment 2 bases; nucleotides outside the gene matches: 1. The CDR3 reads CASSFGTGGNQPQHF. The CDR3 nucleotides are TGTGCCAGCAGCTTCGGGACAGGGGGCAATCAGCCCCAGCATTTT.

The chain is built from TRBV2 and TRBJ1-1; 8 bases align to TRBD1. The CDR3 length is 16 residues. Germline-derived CDR1 and CDR2 are SNHLY and FYNNEI. V shed 6 bases and J 0 bases; nucleotides not matched to a gene: 9. The CDR3 DNA follows: TGTGCCAGCAGCGAAAGATCAGGGGGCCTGAACACTGAAGCTTTCTTT. It codes for CASSERSGGLNTEAFF.

The gene calls are TRBV7-2 and TRBJ1-1; 10 nucleotides align to TRBD1. This CDR3 is 15 amino acids long. The V segment lost 5 bases and the J segment 5 bases; nucleotides outside the gene matches: 8. CDR1 is SGHTA and CDR2 is FQGNSA in the germline V gene. The DNA for the CDR3 is TGTGCCAGCAGCGCCCCGACAGGGGGCTATACTGAAGCTTTCTTT. Its protein product is CASSAPTGGYTEAFF. The entire variable domain, with the rest obtained from reference TRBV7-2 and TRBJ1-1, is as follows: GAGVSQSPSNKVTEKGKDVELRCDPISGHTALYWYRQSLGQGLEFLIYFQGNSAPDKSGLPSDRFSAERTGGSVSTLTIQRTQQEDSAVYLCASSAPTGGYTEAFFGQGTRLTVV.

The V gene is TRBV6-5, the J gene TRBJ1-1; tentative D call: TRBD1 (5 bases). CDR1 MNHEY and CDR2 SVGAGI come from the germline V gene. V lost 6 bases, J lost 1 base, and 15 bases lay in between. The CDR3 contains 15 residues. The CDR3 loop reads CASRGLGDSNTEAFF. As DNA, the CDR3 is TGTGCCAGCAGGGGGTTGGGGGACTCGAACACTGAAGCTTTCTTT.